One sample yielded the 10 T cell receptor beta chains listed below, sequenced in a study of PD-1 blockade in classical Hodgkin lymphoma. TCRdb's table, derived via immunoSEQ multiplex PCR, lists solely in-frame clones and lacks some. The top ten clones hold less than 15% of a sample with approximately 52,000 clones, approximately 70% of them seen once. Relapse was seen in all patients after autologous stem cell transplantation, and brentuximab vedotin exposure was variable. The specimen comprised peripheral blood mononuclear cells (PBMCs), sampled before the second cycle of nivolumab. These receptors came from a human donor with classical Hodgkin lymphoma.

This chain joins TRBV6-6 and TRBJ2-1, with 9 bases aligning to TRBD1. The trim removed 6 bases at V and 7 bases at J, leaving 7 bases unmatched. Germline loops: CDR1 MNHNY, CDR2 SVGAGI (reference sequence). This CDR3 is 14 amino acids long. In DNA form, the CDR3 reads TGTGCCAGCAGCAATGGACAGGGGTCTAATGAGCAGTTCTTC. This codes for CASSNGQGSNEQFF.

This clone was counted at least ten times. The J gene is TRBJ2-1, the V gene TRBV28, with D unclear. V lost 4 bases to trimming and J lost 16 bases, with 14 bases between them. The CDR3 contains 11 residues. Germline V CDR1 and CDR2: MDHEN, SYDVKM. The CDR3 sequence: CASSWGTPHFF. DNA of the CDR3: TGTGCCAGCAGTTGGGGAACTCCCCATTTCTTC.

This clone has a handful of counts. The chain joins TRBV27 to TRBJ1-1, with D possibly matching TRBD1 (5 bases). Between the trimmed V and J ends, which lost 3 bases and 3 bases, there was a span of 14 bases. CDR3 size: 15 residues. CDR1 is MNHEY and CDR2 is SMNVEV in the germline V gene (reference sequence). The CDR3 loop reads CASSFLGGADTEAFF. CDR3 bases: TGTGCCAGCAGTTTTCTGGGGGGTGCGGACACTGAAGCTTTCTTT.

This clone appeared a few times. The genes are TRBV2 and TRBJ2-7; tentatively, D is TRBD1 (6 bases). Germline values: CDR1 SNHLY, CDR2 FYNNEI. Deletions cut 9 bases from V and 1 base from J, with 7 bases between. This CDR3 spans 11 amino acids. The chain's CDR3 is CASTGSYEQYF. The CDR3 DNA reads TGTGCCAGTACAGGGTCCTACGAGCAGTACTTC.

The chain combines TRBV7-9 with TRBJ1-2; D is unclear. Per germline, CDR1 SEHNR and CDR2 FQNEAQ (reference sequence). V dropped 2 bases and J dropped 2 bases, with 9 bases sitting between them. The CDR3 is 14 residues long. As DNA, the CDR3 is TGTGCCAGCAGCTTATCGGTACAGAACTATGGCTACACCTTC. It codes for CASSLSVQNYGYTF.

The chain recombines TRBV6-5 with TRBJ2-7; D ambiguous. Per the germline V gene, CDR1 is MNHEY and CDR2 is SVGAGI. Trimming took off 4 bases at V and 2 bases at J, with 9 bases between the two ends. The CDR3 is 13 residues long. The CDR3 here is CASSSRTAYEQYF. The DNA of the CDR3 is TGTGCCAGCAGTTCCCGGACCGCCTACGAGCAGTACTTC.

CDR3 bases: TGTGCCAGCAGTTTAAACAGGGAGATGACTAGCGGGACGACCTACGAGCAGTACTTC. Translation: CASSLNREMTSGTTYEQYF. The chain uses TRBV28 and TRBJ2-7, with 11 bases that match TRBD2. The CDR3 consists of 19 residues. Germline lookup yields CDR1 MDHEN and CDR2 SYDVKM. V shed 2 bases, J shed 2 bases, and the junction held 14 bases outside the gene matches.

This chain connects TRBV5-1 to TRBJ2-7, with a tentative D call TRBD1 (7 bases). Germline lookup yields CDR1 SGHRS and CDR2 YFSETQ. Deletions cut 3 bases from V and 2 bases from J, with 15 bases between. The CDR3 runs to 15 residues. CDR3 in DNA: TGCGCCAGCAGCTCCAGGGGGGTTGGGGCCTACGAGCAGTACTTC. Encoded protein: CASSSRGVGAYEQYF.

The chain recombines TRBV6-5 with TRBJ1-5; perhaps TRBD1 as D (5 bases). CDR1 is MNHEY, CDR2 SVGAGI, per germline. The CDR3 length is 15 residues. V was shortened by 6 bases and J by 7 bases, with 19 bases between the two germline ends. The CDR3 sequence: CASSPGGGSGQPQHF. The CDR3 region has the DNA TGTGCCAGCAGCCCCGGTGGGGGATCGGGGCAGCCCCAGCATTTT.

The chain carries TRBV19 and TRBJ2-7; D is ambiguous. V lost 3 bases, J lost 2 bases, and 14 bases lay in between. This CDR3 spans 15 amino acids. Germline V gene sequence: CDR1 LNHDA, CDR2 SQIVND (reference sequence). The CDR3 region has the DNA TGTGCCAGTAGTATCCCCTCCACCCCGACCTACGAGCAGTACTTC. Protein sequence: CASSIPSTPTYEQYF. Variable domain in full (rest from reference TRBV19 and TRBJ2-7): DGGITQSPKYLFRKEGQNVTLSCEQNLNHDAMYWYRQDPGQGLRLIYYSQIVNDFQKGDIAEGYSVSREKKESFPLTVTSAQKNPTAFYLCASSIPSTPTYEQYFGPGTRLTVT.